This T cell receptor (beta chain) was profiled in a study of OX40 agonist ivuxolimab in advanced cancers. This CDR3 comprises 15 residues. Germline V gives CDR1 WSHSY, CDR2 SAAADI. The V end was cut by 0 bases, the J end by 5 bases, with 13 bases between. On cycle 4 day 1 and cycle 7 day 1, as well as at baseline, blood was sampled. This clone was detected once. Its antigen is not identified. The data were produced by immunoSEQ multiplex PCR, yet TCRdb's version contains in-frame clones alone and is incomplete. In the table there are 67,000 or so clones, around 85% of which are singletons. General study points: Doses of 0.1 to 3.0 mg/kg were accompanied by clonal expansion of CD4+ and CD8+ blood T cells by week 6. Normalized expansion of T-cell clones was also low for some nonresponders.

The sample was CD4+ or CD8+ T cells sorted from blood, taken in a trial of the OX40 agonist ivuxolimab. This TCR was recovered from an adult with an advanced solid tumor such as melanoma, head and neck, liver or kidney cancer. The V call is TRBV10-2, the J call TRBJ1-1; D may be TRBD1 (6 bases). The CDR3 spells CASSESEGGRTEAFF. CDR3 sequence (DNA): TGCGCCAGCAGTGAGTCGGAGGGGGGAAGGACTGAAGCTTTCTTT.